Following are 26 T cell receptor beta chains from one sample sequenced in a study of cytomegalovirus exposure and HLA in healthy donors. The PCR made use of 60 Vbeta and 13 Jbeta primers. Measured with immunoSEQ multiplex PCR; TCRdb has only the in-frame clones, and not every one. The repertoire consists of 65,000 to 85,000 clones, with 86% occurring once and the leading ten covering roughly 2%. The sequenced material came from PBMCs. The receptors stem from a woman younger than 45 in good health and CMV-seronegative.

V usage is TRBV7-2 and J usage is TRBJ2-2; no clear D. CDR1 and CDR2 (germline): SGHTA, FQGNSA. This CDR3 spans 14 amino acids. With 1 base removed from V and 6 bases from J, the gap between germline ends came to 9 bases. The DNA for the CDR3 is TGTGCCAGCAGCTTAGTCCAGAGGTCCGGGGAGCTGTTTTTT. It is translated as CASSLVQRSGELFF.

V and J are TRBV5-1 and TRBJ2-3; 7 bases line up with TRBD2. The CDR3 runs to 15 residues. V was clipped by 2 bases and J by 1 base; unmatched bases: 4. The germline gives CDR1 SGHRS, CDR2 YFSETQ. The CDR3: CASSFSGTGTDTQYF. CDR3 bases: TGCGCCAGCAGCTTCAGCGGGACTGGCACAGATACGCAGTATTTT.

The chain carries TRBV2 and TRBJ2-1; the match to TRBD2 covers 11 bases. Unmatched junction bases numbered 9, after V lost 6 bases and J lost 2 bases. Per germline, CDR1 SNHLY and CDR2 FYNNEI. The CDR3 consists of 17 residues. The CDR3 DNA follows: TGTGCCAGCAGGGACTCCGGGACTAGCGGAACCTACAATGAGCAGTTCTTC. Its translation is CASRDSGTSGTYNEQFF. Together with reference TRBV2 and TRBJ2-1, the CDR3 gives the full variable domain: EPEVTQTPSHQVTQMGQEVILRCVPISNHLYFYWYRQILGQKVEFLVSFYNNEISEKSEIFDDQFSVERPDGSNFTLKIRSTKLEDSAMYFCASRDSGTSGTYNEQFFGPGTRLTVL.

The V call is TRBV7-3, the J call TRBJ2-2; 8 positions match TRBD2. V shed 2 bases, J shed 5 bases, and the junction held 10 bases outside the gene matches. CDR1 SGHTA and CDR2 FQGTGA come from the germline V gene. There are 17 residues in the CDR3. This CDR3 reads CASSLDPGGQGTGELFF. CDR3 bases: TGTGCCAGCAGCTTAGACCCGGGAGGGCAGGGAACCGGGGAGCTGTTTTTT.

The rearrangement uses TRBV18 and TRBJ2-1, with 10 bases matching TRBD2. Trimming at V came to 6 bases and at J to 4 bases, leaving 12 bases not matched to a gene. The V gene's germline CDR1 is KGHSH and CDR2 LQKENI. The CDR3 loop spans 17 amino acids. The CDR3 is CASSPRTSGGGYNEQFF. The CDR3 DNA is TGTGCCAGCTCTCCAAGGACTAGCGGAGGTGGGTACAATGAGCAGTTCTTC.

The gene calls are TRBV4-2 and TRBJ1-6; D gene uncertain. The germline V and J ends were trimmed by 4 bases and 7 bases, with 5 bases remaining between them. The CDR3 covers 12 residues. CDR1 and CDR2 from the germline V gene are LGHNA and YNFKEQ. The CDR3 nucleotides read TGTGCCAGCAGCCCCCCGAATTCACCCCTCCACTTT. Amino acids: CASSPPNSPLHF.

This sequence joins TRBV5-4 and TRBJ2-7; the match to TRBD1 covers 7 bases. The CDR3 loop spans 14 amino acids. Germline CDR1 reads SGHNT; CDR2 reads YYREEE (reference sequence). V shed 3 bases and J 2 bases; nucleotides not matched to a gene: 5. The CDR3 is CASSSGQRTYEQYF. The CDR3 nucleotides read TGTGCCAGCAGCTCGGGACAGAGGACCTACGAGCAGTACTTC.

This rearrangement joins TRBV6-5 to TRBJ1-2; 9 nucleotides align to TRBD1. V shed 6 bases, J shed 3 bases, and the junction held 2 bases outside the gene matches. Germline lookup yields CDR1 MNHEY and CDR2 SVGAGI. This CDR3 spans 13 amino acids. Written as DNA, the CDR3 is TGTGCCAGCAGCAGGACAGGGGACTATGGCTACACCTTC. This encodes CASSRTGDYGYTF.

V gene TRBV15 combines with J gene TRBJ1-4, with 7 bases aligning to TRBD1. The V and J ends lost 0 bases and 12 bases, in that order; junction bases with no gene match: 22. From germline, CDR1 is LNHNV and CDR2 YYDKDF (reference sequence). The CDR3 spans 19 residues. The CDR3 spells CATSREGQPAWGNRKQLFF. DNA for the CDR3: TGTGCCACCAGCAGAGAGGGACAGCCAGCCTGGGGGAACCGAAAACAACTGTTTTTT.

The gene calls are TRBV30 and TRBJ2-2, with D unclear. Trimming removed 3 bases from V and 6 bases from J, with 5 bases in between. CDR3 length: 11 amino acids. In germline, CDR1 is GTSNPN, CDR2 SVGIG (reference sequence). The CDR3: CAWRLSGELFF. Here the CDR3 DNA reads TGTGCCTGGAGACTGTCCGGGGAGCTGTTTTTT.

The V gene is TRBV7-9, the J gene TRBJ1-1; 9 bases map to TRBD1. The germline V gene encodes CDR1 SEHNR and CDR2 FQNEAQ (reference sequence). The CDR3 is 15 amino acids. With 5 bases clipped from V and 4 bases from J, the junction kept 8 bases outside the gene matches. CDR3 DNA: TGTGCCAGCAGCCCATTGGGACAGGGAGTCACTGAAGCTTTCTTT. Translating gives CASSPLGQGVTEAFF.

The chain carries TRBV4-1 and TRBJ1-2, with 7 bases fitting TRBD1. Per the germline V gene, CDR1 is MGHRA and CDR2 is YSYEKL. J gave up 4 bases and V 2 bases, and 4 bases lay outside the gene matches. The CDR3 covers 14 residues. CDR3 sequence reads: CASSQSGQSYGYTF. The CDR3 region has the DNA TGCGCCAGCAGCCAATCGGGACAGTCCTATGGCTACACCTTC.

CDR3 nucleotide sequence: TGTGCCAGCAGCAGGGGACAGGGGAAGGGAAATAGCAATCAGCCCCAGCATTTT. Encoded protein: CASSRGQGKGNSNQPQHF. V usage is TRBV7-9 and J usage is TRBJ1-5; 10 bases align to TRBD1. The CDR3 length is 18 residues. Per germline, CDR1 SEHNR and CDR2 FQNEAQ (reference sequence). V was clipped by 5 bases and J by 0 bases; unmatched bases: 10. The full variable domain, with the rest looked up from reference TRBV7-9 and TRBJ1-5, is DTGVSQNPRHKITKRGQNVTFRCDPISEHNRLYWYRQTLGQGPEFLTYFQNEAQLEKSRLLSDRFSAERPKGSFSTLEIQRTEQGDSAMYLCASSRGQGKGNSNQPQHFGDGTRLSIL.

The rearrangement uses TRBV2 and TRBJ2-2; D call uncertain. Between the trimmed V and J ends, which lost 10 bases and 1 base, there was a span of 10 bases. From germline, CDR1 is SNHLY and CDR2 FYNNEI. The CDR3 has 13 residues. CDR3 protein: CATYRGNTGELFF. CDR3 DNA sequence: TGTGCCACCTATCGAGGGAACACCGGGGAGCTGTTTTTT. The entire variable domain, with the rest obtained from reference TRBV2 and TRBJ2-2, is as follows: EPEVTQTPSHQVTQMGQEVILRCVPISNHLYFYWYRQILGQKVEFLVSFYNNEISEKSEIFDDQFSVERPDGSNFTLKIRSTKLEDSAMYFCATYRGNTGELFFGEGSRLTVL.

This clone was seen a handful of times. This chain links TRBV9 with TRBJ2-1; tentatively, D is TRBD2 (6 bases). The CDR3 runs to 14 residues. The V end lost 0 bases, the J end lost 9 bases, and 13 bases lay between the germline ends. Germline assignment: CDR1 SGDLS and CDR2 YYNGEE. CDR3 in amino acids: CASSVVLMGGEQFF. CDR3 bases: TGTGCCAGCAGCGTAGTATTGATGGGGGGTGAGCAGTTCTTC.

The rearrangement uses TRBV4-1 and TRBJ2-1; perhaps TRBD2 as D (5 bases). The V gene lost 1 base and the J gene lost 0 bases, with 13 bases spanning the gap. From germline, CDR1 is MGHRA and CDR2 YSYEKL. The CDR3 runs 17 residues. Here the CDR3 DNA reads TGCGCCAGCAGCCAAGGTTTAGAGCGGAGCTCCTACAATGAGCAGTTCTTC. Translation: CASSQGLERSSYNEQFF.

This chain uses TRBV5-4 with TRBJ2-5, with a possible D match to TRBD2 (6 bases). The J call may be wrong; the DNA end is better matched by TRBJ2-7. The germline CDR1 and CDR2 sequences are SGHNT and YYREEE (reference sequence). This CDR3 is 15 amino acids long. The CDR3 here is CASSLSPAGWDEQYF. The CDR3 nucleotides read TGTGCCAGCAGCTTGAGTCCCGCGGGGTGGGACGAGCAGTACTTC.

J is TRBJ2-1 and V is TRBV14; no clear D. The CDR3 length is 14 residues. The germline V gene has CDR1 SGHDN and CDR2 FVKESK. V was trimmed by 8 bases and J by 1 base, leaving 12 bases between them. CDR3 sequence (DNA): TGTGCCAGCCGCCCGGTCGATTCCTACAATGAGCAGTTCTTC. It translates to CASRPVDSYNEQFF.

The CDR3 region is CASSPTGRGYTF. The CDR3 DNA sequence: TGTGCCAGTAGCCCGACAGGGCGGGGCTACACCTTC. This chain joins TRBV19 and TRBJ1-2; 7 bases are shared with TRBD1. Trimming took 6 bases from V and 8 from J; bases not matched to a gene: 6. The germline gives CDR1 LNHDA, CDR2 SQIVND (reference sequence). This CDR3 is 12 amino acids long.

The V call is TRBV6-6, the J call TRBJ1-1, with D unresolved. CDR3 length: 12 amino acids. Trimming left V 7 bases short and J 3 bases short, with 9 bases between. The germline V gene encodes CDR1 MNHNY and CDR2 SVGAGI (reference sequence). CDR3 region: CASNIRDTEAFF. CDR3 DNA: TGTGCCAGCAATATCCGGGACACTGAAGCTTTCTTT.

V gene TRBV10-2 combines with J gene TRBJ2-1, with 8 bases that match TRBD2. The CDR3 consists of 14 residues. Germline V gives CDR1 WSHSY, CDR2 SAAADI. V gave up 6 bases and J gave up 5 bases; unmatched junction bases: 6. This chain's CDR3 is CASRSSGSHNEQFF. CDR3 DNA sequence: TGCGCCAGCAGATCCAGCGGGAGCCACAATGAGCAGTTCTTC.

This chain uses TRBV2 with TRBJ2-3; D might be TRBD1 (6 bases). The CDR3 extends over 14 amino acids. From germline, CDR1 is SNHLY and CDR2 FYNNEI. The germline V and J ends were trimmed by 6 bases and 0 bases, with 10 bases remaining between them. The CDR3 DNA reads TGTGCCAGCAGGGACAGCTTTAGCACAGATACGCAGTATTTT. It codes for CASRDSFSTDTQYF. Supplemented by reference TRBV2 and TRBJ2-3, the full variable domain reads EPEVTQTPSHQVTQMGQEVILRCVPISNHLYFYWYRQILGQKVEFLVSFYNNEISEKSEIFDDQFSVERPDGSNFTLKIRSTKLEDSAMYFCASRDSFSTDTQYFGPGTRLTVL.

This clone was seen only a few times. The chain carries TRBV4-1 and TRBJ2-4; D is unresolved. The germline gives CDR1 MGHRA, CDR2 YSYEKL. The V end was cut by 1 base, the J end by 0 bases, with 7 bases between. The CDR3 spans 15 residues. The CDR3 loop reads CASSQGEVAKNIQYF. The CDR3 DNA is TGCGCCAGCAGCCAAGGAGAGGTAGCCAAAAACATTCAGTACTTC.

This chain joins TRBV11-1 and TRBJ2-7; D uncertain. Trimming took 1 base from V and 8 from J, leaving 6 bases between them. This CDR3 spans 11 amino acids. Germline V gene sequence: CDR1 SGHAT, CDR2 FQDESV (reference sequence). The CDR3 is CASSLGAQQYF. In DNA form, the CDR3 reads TGTGCCAGCAGCTTAGGAGCGCAGCAGTACTTC.

V gene TRBV27 combines with J gene TRBJ2-3; 8 bases are shared with TRBD2. CDR3 length: 15 amino acids. Per germline, CDR1 MNHEY and CDR2 SMNVEV (reference sequence). Trimming cost V 4 bases and J 1 base; bases outside gene matches: 4. CDR3 in DNA: TGTGCCAGCAGTTCCATAGCGGGACGCACAGATACGCAGTATTTT. The encoded protein is CASSSIAGRTDTQYF.

The CDR3 DNA reads TGTGCCAGCAGTTATCAGACAGTTAATCAGCCCCAGCATTTT. Its translation is CASSYQTVNQPQHF. The rearrangement uses TRBV6-6 and TRBJ1-5, with D perhaps TRBD1 (5 bases). The CDR3 sequence is 14 residues long. The germline gives CDR1 MNHNY, CDR2 SVGAGI (reference sequence). V was cut by 3 bases and J by 4 bases, with 10 bases left in between.